This is a list of T cell receptor beta chains from one sample in a study of control samples from healthy donors and cancer patients. Sequencing was performed with immunoSEQ multiplex PCR; in TCRdb, only in-frame clones are kept and a portion is missing. The table lists around 150,000 clones, roughly nine tenths of them singletons. The sequencing input was blood. The source is a young man in good health. Both conserved end residues are part of each CDR3. D genes are given only for firm matches. Clone size is given for some rows only: seen once, a few or many times, or a class if the clone is expanded.

D gene,clone size,J gene,V gene,CDR3 DNA,CDR3 protein
-,few,TRBJ2-5,TRBV20-1,TGCAGTGCGGGTAGGCCAGAGACCCAGTACTTC,CSAGRPETQYF
-,-,TRBJ2-4,TRBV7-8,TGTGCCAGCAGCTTCCGAAGGCTAGCGACAGCCAAAAACATTCAGTACTTC,CASSFRRLATAKNIQYF
-,-,TRBJ2-1,TRBV7-2,TGTGCCAGCAGCTTAGAGCAGGGGGGGGTTGGCGGTGAGCAGTTCTTC,CASSLEQGGVGGEQFF
-,-,TRBJ1-4,TRBV18,TGTGCCAGCTCACCACAAGCAGCAACTAATGAAAAACTGTTTTTT,CASSPQAATNEKLFF
TRBD2,once,TRBJ2-2,TRBV4-2,TGTGCCAGCAGCCAAGAAGGACTAGTGAGGGTGAACACCGGGGAGCTGTTTTTT,CASSQEGLVRVNTGELFF
TRBD2,-,TRBJ2-2,TRBV7-9,TGTGCCAGCAGCTTAGCCGCGGGAGTCAACACCGGGGAGCTGTTTTTT,CASSLAAGVNTGELFF
-,-,TRBJ2-3,TRBV5-4,TGTGCCAGCAGCCCTTTTGCCCCCGGGGGAGATACGCAGTATTTT,CASSPFAPGGDTQYF
-,-,TRBJ2-3,TRBV7-2,TGTGCCAGCAGCTTAGGGGATGGGACAGATACGCAGTATTTT,CASSLGDGTDTQYF
TRBD2,-,TRBJ2-3,TRBV24-1,TGTGCCACCAGTGAACATAGCGGGAGGGCCGCCGATACGCAGTATTTT,CATSEHSGRAADTQYF
-,once,TRBJ1-2,TRBV4-3,TGCGCCAGCAGCCGCACCAGTGGGAAGTCTAACTATGGCTACACCTTC,CASSRTSGKSNYGYTF
-,-,TRBJ2-5,TRBV5-6,TGTGCCAGCAGAATAGCGAAAGAGACCCAGTACTTC,CASRIAKETQYF
-,-,TRBJ2-7,TRBV3-1/TRBV3-2,TGTGCCAGCAGCCAAGGACCCGGGAATCTCTACGAGCAGTACTTC,CASSQGPGNLYEQYF
TRBD1,-,TRBJ2-2,TRBV5-4,TGTGCCAGCAGCGGAGCGGACAGGGAGGCGTCCGGGGAGCTGTTTTTT,CASSGADREASGELFF
-,few,TRBJ1-5,TRBV7-9,TGTGCCAGCAGCTCAACAAAGTCGAATCAGCCCCAGCATTTT,CASSSTKSNQPQHF
TRBD2,-,TRBJ2-3,TRBV7-2,TGTGCCAGCAGCTTAGTTAGGGCGGGGGGGCCAACCAGGCAGTATTTT,CASSLVRAGGPTRQYF
-,-,TRBJ1-3,TRBV7-4,TGTGCCAGCAGCTTAGTTTTTGGAGACACTGAGGTCTCTGGAAACACCATATATTTT,CASSLVFGDTEVSGNTIYF
-,-,TRBJ1-3,TRBV9,TGTGCCAGCAGCTTACTCGGAGGGACCTCTGGAAACACCATATATTTT,CASSLLGGTSGNTIYF
TRBD2,-,TRBJ2-3,TRBV5-6,TGTGCCAGCAGCAAGCGGCGGGCGGGAGGATCGGGTACGCAGTATTTT,CASSKRRAGGSGTQYF
TRBD2,-,TRBJ2-3,TRBV9,TGTGCCAGCAGCGACGGACTAGCGGCTAGCACAGATACGCAGTATTTT,CASSDGLAASTDTQYF
-,once,TRBJ2-7,TRBV4-2,TGTGCCAGCAGCCAGGGCAGGTCTTACGAGCAGTACTTC,CASSQGRSYEQYF
-,-,TRBJ1-4,TRBV4-2,TGTGCCAGCAGCGGAGCTGGGGTTGGAGAAAAACTGTTTTTT,CASSGAGVGEKLFF
-,-,TRBJ2-3,TRBV30,TGTGCCTGGAGTGGGACACTTACAGATACGCAGTATTTT,CAWSGTLTDTQYF
-,once,TRBJ2-1,TRBV19,TGTGCCAGTAGTCTGGGTAGCGCGACCTACAATGAGCAGTTCTTC,CASSLGSATYNEQFF
-,-,TRBJ2-3,TRBV9,TGTGCCAGCAGCGTAGACGGGTCTCGAGGGGGGGATACGCAGTATTTT,CASSVDGSRGGDTQYF
-,once,TRBJ1-1,TRBV5-8,TGTGCCAGCAGCCCAATACCACTCCCGGGCACTGAAGCTTTCTTT,CASSPIPLPGTEAFF
TRBD1,-,TRBJ2-1,TRBV7-3,TGTGCCAGCAGCTTAATTTGGACAGGGGGTGAGAATGAGCAGTTCTTC,CASSLIWTGGENEQFF
TRBD1,-,TRBJ1-2,TRBV2,TGTGCCAGCAGTAGCACTCGGGACAGTCCCTATGGCTACACCTTC,CASSSTRDSPYGYTF
TRBD2,-,TRBJ2-1,TRBV5-6,TGTGCCAGCAGCGGGACTAGTAAGGGGGATGAGCAGTTCTTC,CASSGTSKGDEQFF
-,once,TRBJ2-2,TRBV5-4,TGTGCCAGCAGCCCTGGGAAAGCCCACGGGGAGCTGTTTTTT,CASSPGKAHGELFF
-,-,TRBJ1-2,TRBV7-3,TGTGCCAGCAGCTTAACCCCGGATTCTTATGGCTACACCTTC,CASSLTPDSYGYTF
-,-,TRBJ1-2,TRBV12-3/TRBV12-4,TGTGCCAGCAGTGGGGGCGGGGTGGGGGGCTACACCTTC,CASSGGGVGGYTF
-,-,TRBJ2-1,TRBV6-5,TGTGCCAGCAGTTATCAAACTAGTGGGGAGCAGTTCTTC,CASSYQTSGEQFF
-,-,TRBJ2-7,TRBV6-6,TGTGCCAGCAGTTCCTCCGACACGCTCGAGCAGTACTTC,CASSSSDTLEQYF
-,few,TRBJ1-1,TRBV27,TGTGCCAGCAGTTACCAGGGCAGGGGTGAAGCTTTCTTT,CASSYQGRGEAFF
TRBD1,-,TRBJ2-3,TRBV27,TGTGCCAGCAGTGCAACAGGGGGTTGGGCCACAGATACGCAGTATTTT,CASSATGGWATDTQYF